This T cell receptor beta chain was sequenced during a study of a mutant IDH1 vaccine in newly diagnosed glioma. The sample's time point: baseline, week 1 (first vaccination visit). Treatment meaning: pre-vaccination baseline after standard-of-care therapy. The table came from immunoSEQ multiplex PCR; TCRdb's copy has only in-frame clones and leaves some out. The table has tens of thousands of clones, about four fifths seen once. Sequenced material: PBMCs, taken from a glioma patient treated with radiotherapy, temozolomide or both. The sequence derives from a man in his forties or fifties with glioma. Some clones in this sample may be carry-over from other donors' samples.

The CDR3 bases are TGCGCCAGCAGCCAATGGCAGTCAGAGACCCAGTACTTC. Residues: CASSQWQSETQYF. The chain recombines TRBV4-1 with TRBJ2-5; D ambiguous. The CDR3 is made up of 13 amino acids. CDR1 is MGHRA, CDR2 YSYEKL, per germline. Trimming left V 2 bases short and J 4 bases short, with 8 bases between.